These 4 T cell receptor beta chains were sequenced from one sample in a study. TCRdb re-called the RT-PCR reads with MiXCR, one entry per CDR3 protein. The sample records almost 700,000 distinct CDR3 sequences, approximately 15% being singletons. Sequenced input: memory CD4+ T cells from blood. The receptors shown here come from a female donor in good health, serving as a healthy control.

The chain carries TRBV10-3 and TRBJ1-5; D is unclear. This CDR3 has 14 amino acids. V lost 3 bases and J 2 bases, leaving 8 bases between the germline ends. The germline V gene has CDR1 ENHRY and CDR2 SYGVKD. CDR3 sequence: CAISERVGNQPQHF. CDR3 in DNA: TGTGCCATCAGTGAAAGGGTGGGCAATCAGCCCCAGCATTTT.

There are a few counts of this clonotype. This rearrangement joins TRBV7-8 to TRBJ1-2, with D possibly being TRBD1 (6 bases). The CDR3 spans 13 residues. From germline, CDR1 is SGHVS and CDR2 FQNEAQ. Trimming pared 2 bases from V and 8 bases from J, leaving 12 bases between. As DNA, the CDR3 is TGTGCCAGCAGCTTACAATCCGGGGGCGGCTACACCTTC. It translates to CASSLQSGGGYTF.

The chain couples TRBV9 to TRBJ2-1; 7 bases match TRBD2. Germline V gene sequence: CDR1 SGDLS, CDR2 YYNGEE. Unmatched junction bases numbered 6, after V lost 0 bases and J lost 6 bases. The CDR3 has 15 amino acids. This CDR3 is CASSVGLAELNEQFF. As DNA, the CDR3 is TGTGCCAGCAGCGTAGGGCTAGCGGAGCTCAATGAGCAGTTCTTC.

This clonotype came up a few times. The DNA of the CDR3 is TGTGCCAGCAGTACCAATATTGACAGGAGAAATTCACCCCTCCACTTT. It is translated as CASSTNIDRRNSPLHF. The rearrangement uses TRBV5-4 and TRBJ1-6; tentative D call: TRBD1 (6 bases). This CDR3 has 16 residues. Germline V gene data show CDR1 as SGHNT and CDR2 as YYREEE (reference sequence). V lost 5 bases and J 7 bases, leaving 19 bases between the germline ends.